Here is one TCR beta chain with its context. The same CDR3 is also encoded by other DNA sequences in this sample. V lost 5 bases and J lost 2; bases outside the gene matches: 6. The germline V gene has CDR1 MDHEN and CDR2 SYDVKM. The CDR3 loop spans 15 amino acids. The source of the sample is a study of T cell responses to AZD1222 COVID-19 vaccine. Using immunoSEQ multiplex PCR, the repertoire was profiled, and TCRdb retains in-frame clones only, with some absent. The sample has about 160,000 clones; roughly 90% are singletons. The rearrangement joins TRBV28 to TRBJ1-5; 7 bases map to TRBD1. The TCR originated in an adult who received the AZD1222 COVID-19 vaccine. The specimen comprised peripheral blood, sampled 28 days after the second AZD1222 dose. Here the CDR3 DNA reads TGTGCCAGCAGTCGACAGGGAGGTCGCAATCAGCCCCAGCATTTT. Amino acids: CASSRQGGRNQPQHF.